This T cell receptor (beta chain) was retrieved from a study of human T cells and chemical hapten exposure. Study-level results: Counts of expanded TCRs at PT1 were positively correlated with patch test score.

Of note for this clonotype: Antigen specificity is unknown.

Specified time point: pre-sensitization, week 0. As for treatment: therapeutic diphenylcyclopropenone sensitization with weekly scalp DPC. This CDR3 has 14 residues. TCRdb itself ran the RACE reads through MiXCR, one entry per CDR3 protein. The data hold approximately 370,000 distinct CDR3 sequences, with about 5.4% observed a single time. Source: whole blood, taken in connection with sensitization to the hapten diphenylcyclopropenone (DPC). The source of this sequence is a woman aged 18-29 years with alopecia areata. Some clones in this sample may be carry-over from other donors' samples. V and J are TRBV21-1 and TRBJ2-3; the table's D gene call, TRBD2, was not cross checked with the DNA. TRBV21-1 is flagged as a pseudogene. The DNA of the CDR3 is TGTGCCAAGTGGGGCGGTAGCGGGGGAGATACGCAGTATTTT. Its protein is CAKWGGSGGDTQYF.